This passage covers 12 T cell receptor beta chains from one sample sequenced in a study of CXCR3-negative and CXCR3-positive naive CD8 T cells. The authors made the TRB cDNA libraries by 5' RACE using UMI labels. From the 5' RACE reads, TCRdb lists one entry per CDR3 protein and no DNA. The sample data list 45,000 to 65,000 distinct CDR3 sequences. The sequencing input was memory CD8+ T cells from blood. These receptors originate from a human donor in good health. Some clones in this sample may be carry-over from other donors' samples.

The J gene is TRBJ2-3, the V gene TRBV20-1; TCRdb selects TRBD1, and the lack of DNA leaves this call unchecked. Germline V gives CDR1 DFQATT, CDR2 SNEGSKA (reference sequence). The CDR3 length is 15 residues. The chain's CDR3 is CSAREPGDSTDTQYF.

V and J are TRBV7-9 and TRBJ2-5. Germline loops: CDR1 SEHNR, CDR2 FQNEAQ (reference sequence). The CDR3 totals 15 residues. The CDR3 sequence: CASSLKVPYQETQYF.

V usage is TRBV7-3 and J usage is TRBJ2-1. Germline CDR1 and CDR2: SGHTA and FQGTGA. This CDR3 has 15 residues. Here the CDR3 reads CASSVDGTPYNEQFF.

The CDR3 region is CASSLHTGNTEAFF. This rearrangement joins TRBV12-3 or TRBV12-4 to TRBJ1-1; the D call from TCRdb, TRBD1, cannot be confirmed without DNA. The CDR3 contains 14 residues.

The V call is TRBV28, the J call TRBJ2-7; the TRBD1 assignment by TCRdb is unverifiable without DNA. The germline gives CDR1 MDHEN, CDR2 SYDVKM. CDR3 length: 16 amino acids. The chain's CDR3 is CASSTNRGWEGYEQYF. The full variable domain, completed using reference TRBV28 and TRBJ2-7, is DVKVTQSSRYLVKRTGEKVFLECVQDMDHENMFWYRQDPGLGLRLIYFSYDVKMKEKGDIPEGYSVSREKKERFSLILESASTNQTSMYLCASSTNRGWEGYEQYFGPGTRLTVT.

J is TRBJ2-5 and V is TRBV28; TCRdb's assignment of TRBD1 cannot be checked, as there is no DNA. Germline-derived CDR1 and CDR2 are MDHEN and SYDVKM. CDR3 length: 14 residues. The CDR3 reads CASSSTGEKETQYF.

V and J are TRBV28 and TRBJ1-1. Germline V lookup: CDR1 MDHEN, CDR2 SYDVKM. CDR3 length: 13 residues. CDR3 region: CATTRREGTEAFF.

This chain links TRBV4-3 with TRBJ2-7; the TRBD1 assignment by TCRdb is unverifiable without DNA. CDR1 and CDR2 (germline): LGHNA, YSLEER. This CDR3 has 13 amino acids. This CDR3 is CASSQPRGGEQYF.

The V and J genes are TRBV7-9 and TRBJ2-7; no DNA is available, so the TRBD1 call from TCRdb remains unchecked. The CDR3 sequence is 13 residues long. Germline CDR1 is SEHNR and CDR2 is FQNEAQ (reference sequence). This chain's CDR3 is CASMGTGDHEQYF.

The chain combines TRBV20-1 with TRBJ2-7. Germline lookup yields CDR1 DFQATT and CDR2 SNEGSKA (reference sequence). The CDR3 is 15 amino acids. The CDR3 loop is CSARFPSGDHYEQYF.

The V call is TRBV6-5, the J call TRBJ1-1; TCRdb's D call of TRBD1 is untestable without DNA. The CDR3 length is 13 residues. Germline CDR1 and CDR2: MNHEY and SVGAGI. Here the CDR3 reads CASSQGYNTEAFF.

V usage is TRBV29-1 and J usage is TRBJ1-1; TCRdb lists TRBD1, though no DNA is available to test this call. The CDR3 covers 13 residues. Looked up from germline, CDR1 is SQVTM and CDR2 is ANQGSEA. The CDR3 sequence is CSVELGENTEAFF.